This entry lists 14 T cell receptor beta chains sequenced from one sample in a study of blood T cell repertoires in COVID-19. TCRdb keeps only in-frame clones here, not all; method: immunoSEQ multiplex PCR. The sample lists under 300,000 clones; more than 70% were seen once. The sample comprised peripheral blood. The source of these receptors is an elderly man with acute or convalescent COVID-19.

The V and J genes are TRBV5-1 and TRBJ2-7, with a tentative D call TRBD1 (6 bases). The germline CDR1 and CDR2 sequences are SGHRS and YFSETQ. The CDR3 is made up of 19 amino acids. V lost 2 bases and J lost 7, with 31 bases in between. As DNA, the CDR3 is TGCGCCAGCAGCTTCGAACCTACCCAGTGGGACATCCTTAGCTTTGAGCAGTACTTC. Amino acids: CASSFEPTQWDILSFEQYF.

The chain combines TRBV10-3 with TRBJ2-1; possibly TRBD2 for D (6 bases). Trimming stripped 7 bases from V and 0 bases from J, with 7 bases between. Germline lookup yields CDR1 ENHRY and CDR2 SYGVKD. This CDR3 comprises 13 residues. The CDR3 nucleotides are TGTGCCATCACTAGCGACTCCTACAATGAGCAGTTCTTC. It codes for CAITSDSYNEQFF.

The chain combines TRBV5-1 with TRBJ2-7, with 8 positions matching TRBD1. CDR3 length: 15 residues. The junction had 6 bases not matched to a gene; V was cut back by 0 bases and J by 4 bases. From germline, CDR1 is SGHRS and CDR2 YFSETQ. CDR3 loop: CASSLGPGQDYEQYF. The CDR3 nucleotides read TGCGCCAGCAGCTTGGGACCGGGACAGGATTACGAGCAGTACTTC.

V usage is TRBV28 and J usage is TRBJ1-2; D is perhaps TRBD1 (5 bases). The CDR3 extends over 13 amino acids. With 7 bases removed from V and 4 bases from J, the gap between germline ends came to 13 bases. Germline assignment: CDR1 MDHEN and CDR2 SYDVKM. The CDR3 sequence is CASISGEVYGYTF. CDR3 sequence (DNA): TGTGCCAGCATCTCGGGGGAAGTCTATGGCTACACCTTC.

The V and J genes are TRBV5-1 and TRBJ2-2, with a weak D call TRBD1 (5 bases). Germline V lookup: CDR1 SGHRS, CDR2 YFSETQ. Trimming removed 2 bases from V and 7 bases from J, with 12 bases in between. The CDR3 runs 14 residues. The CDR3 reads CASSFSRVSGELFF. CDR3 in DNA: TGCGCCAGCAGCTTTTCCAGGGTGAGCGGGGAGCTGTTTTTT.

This clone was seen once. The chain recombines TRBV5-1 with TRBJ1-3, with 8 nucleotides matching TRBD1. The germline V gene encodes CDR1 SGHRS and CDR2 YFSETQ. The junction had 3 bases not matched to a gene; V was cut back by 4 bases and J by 0 bases. The CDR3 is made up of 15 amino acids. The CDR3 sequence is CASSPGQVSGNTIYF. Written as DNA, the CDR3 is TGCGCCAGCAGCCCGGGACAGGTCTCTGGAAACACCATATATTTT.

The genes are TRBV3-1 (or the pseudogene TRBV3-2) and TRBJ2-3; D uncertain. The CDR3 consists of 15 residues. Germline V gene data show CDR1 as LGHDT and CDR2 as YNNKEL (reference sequence). With 1 base removed from V and 6 bases from J, the gap between germline ends came to 14 bases. The CDR3 bases are TGTGCCAGCAGCCAAGGTCGACTGGCTCGGGATACGCAGTATTTT. This codes for CASSQGRLARDTQYF.

The CDR3 sequence is CASSPQHSSQPQHF. For the CDR3, the DNA is TGTGCCAGCTCACCACAGCATTCGAGTCAGCCCCAGCATTTT. The genes are TRBV18 and TRBJ1-5, with D unresolved. The CDR3 is made up of 14 amino acids. Germline-derived CDR1 and CDR2 are KGHSH and LQKENI. V was pared by 1 base and J by 6 bases, with 10 bases between. Full variable domain (outside the CDR3, taken from reference TRBV18 and TRBJ1-5): NAGVMQNPRHLVRRRGQEARLRCSPMKGHSHVYWYRQLPEEGLKFMVYLQKENIIDESGMPKERFSAEFPKEGPSILRIQQVVRGDSAAYFCASSPQHSSQPQHFGDGTRLSIL.

The chain links TRBV14 to TRBJ2-6; D possibly corresponds to TRBD1 (5 bases). Per germline, CDR1 SGHDN and CDR2 FVKESK. Trimming cost V 0 bases and J 4 bases, with 16 bases left between them. The CDR3 is 18 amino acids. The CDR3 region is CASSQDFAGLRGANVLTF. The CDR3 DNA is TGTGCCAGCAGCCAAGATTTCGCAGGGTTACGAGGGGCCAACGTCCTGACTTTC.

The chain is built from TRBV3-1 (or the pseudogene TRBV3-2) and TRBJ2-2, with D hard to call. The germline gives CDR1 LGHDT, CDR2 YNNKEL (reference sequence). The V end lost 5 bases, the J end lost 0 bases, and 10 bases lay between the germline ends. The CDR3 covers 15 residues. The CDR3 sequence: CASSGTLANTGELFF. Written as DNA, the CDR3 is TGTGCCAGCAGCGGTACCCTAGCGAACACCGGGGAGCTGTTTTTT.

This clone was detected a few times. The chain couples TRBV10-3 to TRBJ1-5, with D possibly being TRBD1 (5 bases). Germline V gene data show CDR1 as ENHRY and CDR2 as SYGVKD. V was cut by 11 bases and J by 0 bases, with 14 bases left in between. The CDR3 has 14 residues. CDR3 nucleotide sequence: TGTGCCTCCAGACAGTCAAATAGCAATCAGCCCCAGCATTTT. It translates to CASRQSNSNQPQHF.

This clone was picked up a small number of times. CDR3 in amino acids: CASSLAQSAAEQYF. CDR3 sequence (DNA): TGTGCCAGCAGCTTAGCGCAGTCCGCCGCCGAGCAGTACTTC. The chain recombines TRBV7-9 with TRBJ2-7; D remains unclear. This CDR3 contains 14 residues. Trimming cost V 0 bases and J 6 bases, with 12 bases left between them. Per germline, CDR1 SEHNR and CDR2 FQNEAQ (reference sequence).

The chain uses TRBV19 and TRBJ2-1; 13 bases map to TRBD2. The CDR3 runs to 16 residues. With V trimmed by 4 bases and J by 7 bases, 7 bases remained unmatched. Germline V gives CDR1 LNHDA, CDR2 SQIVND (reference sequence). CDR3 protein: CASSTQGLAGRNEQFF. CDR3 DNA sequence: TGTGCCAGTAGTACACAGGGACTAGCGGGAAGAAATGAGCAGTTCTTC.

The V call is TRBV7-2, the J call TRBJ1-3; D ambiguous. Germline V lookup: CDR1 SGHTA, CDR2 FQGNSA. V was pared by 0 bases and J by 0 bases, with 9 bases between. There are 16 residues in the CDR3. In DNA, the CDR3 is TGTGCCAGCAGCTTAGCCCCCAATCCCTCTGGAAACACCATATATTTT. Residues: CASSLAPNPSGNTIYF.